These 31 T cell receptor beta chains came from one sample sequenced in a study of T cell responses to AZD1222 COVID-19 vaccine. Sequenced by immunoSEQ multiplex PCR; TCRdb stores in-frame clones only, minus some. This table holds about 160,000 clones, approximately 90% found once. Material: peripheral blood, obtained on day 0 of AZD1222 vaccination. The receptors were gathered from an adult in good health.

The chain has TRBV4-1 and TRBJ1-3, with TRBD1 matching 8 bases. Germline V gives CDR1 MGHRA, CDR2 YSYEKL. V was clipped by 6 bases and J by 3 bases; unmatched bases: 13. The CDR3 has 17 amino acids. CDR3 sequence: CASSKKTSGGDGNTIYF. The CDR3 nucleotides read TGCGCCAGCAGTAAAAAGACTTCAGGGGGCGATGGAAACACCATATATTTT.

The chain uses TRBV6-5 and TRBJ2-7, with D perhaps TRBD1 (6 bases). Germline V lookup: CDR1 MNHEY, CDR2 SVGAGI. CDR3 length: 15 residues. Trimming stripped 5 bases from V and 4 bases from J, with 18 bases between. Here the CDR3 DNA reads TGTGCCAGCAGTCCCTCGGGGCAGGGGAGTTACGAGCAGTACTTC. Residues: CASSPSGQGSYEQYF.

The CDR3 here is CASSPRTGLVDTQYF. The DNA of the CDR3 is TGTGCCAGCAGCCCACGGACAGGGTTGGTAGATACGCAGTATTTT. V and J are TRBV7-9 and TRBJ2-3; 8 nucleotides match TRBD1. The CDR3 sequence is 15 residues long. V shed 5 bases and J 5 bases; nucleotides not matched to a gene: 9. CDR1 and CDR2 from the germline V gene are SEHNR and FQNEAQ (reference sequence). Full variable domain (outside the CDR3, taken from reference TRBV7-9 and TRBJ2-3): DTGVSQNPRHKITKRGQNVTFRCDPISEHNRLYWYRQTLGQGPEFLTYFQNEAQLEKSRLLSDRFSAERPKGSFSTLEIQRTEQGDSAMYLCASSPRTGLVDTQYFGPGTRLTVL.

The V gene is TRBV3-1 (or the pseudogene TRBV3-2), the J gene TRBJ2-2; D is perhaps TRBD1 (6 bases). CDR1 and CDR2 from the germline V gene are LGHDT and YNNKEL (reference sequence). The CDR3 length is 14 residues. V was clipped by 8 bases and J by 2 bases, with 12 bases between them. CDR3 sequence (DNA): TGTGCCAGCGTCAGGGGCCTAAACACCGGGGAGCTGTTTTTT. Its translation: CASVRGLNTGELFF.

The sample holds one count of this clone. The junction departs from germline at one end; a sequencing error may be responsible. V is TRBV27 and J is TRBJ2-5, with 7 bases aligning to TRBD1. Germline V gene sequence: CDR1 MNHEY, CDR2 SMNVEV (reference sequence). The CDR3 loop spans 14 amino acids. The CDR3 region has the DNA TGTGCCAGCAGCCAGGGACAGACCCAAGTGACCCAGTACTTC. It is translated as CASSQGQTQVTQYF.

The chain joins TRBV2 to TRBJ1-1; D call uncertain. The CDR3 loop spans 13 amino acids. The germline V gene encodes CDR1 SNHLY and CDR2 FYNNEI. Trimming shortened V by 6 bases and J by 1 base, and 9 bases separated the two germline ends. The CDR3 nucleotides are TGTGCCAGCAGGGTCACAGCGAACACTGAAGCTTTCTTT. Its protein is CASRVTANTEAFF.

This chain connects TRBV5-6 to TRBJ2-1; D unresolved. Trimming removed 7 bases at V and 9 bases at J, with 11 bases between. There are 11 residues in the CDR3. The germline CDR1 and CDR2 sequences are SGHDT and YYEEEE. Here the CDR3 reads CASDVTGEQFF. The CDR3 DNA reads TGTGCCAGCGATGTAACCGGTGAGCAGTTCTTC.

This sequence joins TRBV11-1 and TRBJ2-7; 8 positions match TRBD1. The V segment lost 2 bases and the J segment 5 bases; nucleotides outside the gene matches: 5. CDR1 and CDR2 (germline): SGHAT, FQDESV (reference sequence). This CDR3 has 14 residues. The CDR3 coding sequence is TGTGCCAGCAGCTTACTCAGGGGGCCCGACGAGCAGTACTTC. This gives the protein CASSLLRGPDEQYF.

The chain combines TRBV27 with TRBJ2-1; D ambiguous. Trimming left V 3 bases short and J 12 bases short, with 15 bases between. The germline V gene encodes CDR1 MNHEY and CDR2 SMNVEV (reference sequence). This CDR3 comprises 13 residues. The CDR3: CASSFGPVAWQFF. The CDR3 DNA reads TGTGCCAGCAGTTTCGGCCCCGTGGCCTGGCAGTTCTTC.

This clone was detected once. This sequence joins TRBV19 and TRBJ2-5; 9 bases agree with TRBD2. The junction had 6 bases not matched to a gene; V was cut back by 8 bases and J by 5 bases. This CDR3 has 13 residues. Germline CDR1 reads LNHDA; CDR2 reads SQIVND (reference sequence). CDR3 sequence: CASGASGAETQYF. As DNA, the CDR3 is TGTGCCAGTGGGGCTAGCGGGGCCGAGACCCAGTACTTC.

The chain has TRBV6-5 and TRBJ2-3, with 8 bases matching TRBD1. Germline V CDR1 and CDR2: MNHEY, SVGAGI. J was trimmed by 2 bases and V by 8 bases; bases with no gene match: 9. The CDR3 extends over 15 amino acids. CDR3 amino acids: CASVYPGQDTDTQYF. The CDR3 DNA reads as TGTGCCAGCGTCTATCCGGGACAGGACACAGATACGCAGTATTTT.

This rearrangement joins TRBV6-5 to TRBJ2-3; 7 bases map to TRBD1. The CDR3 extends over 13 amino acids. Trimming took 10 bases from V and 0 from J; bases not matched to a gene: 4. Germline CDR1 reads MNHEY; CDR2 reads SVGAGI. CDR3 nucleotide sequence: TGTGCCACCAGGACAGGCAGCACAGATACGCAGTATTTT. It encodes CATRTGSTDTQYF.

This clone showed up just a few times. The chain employs TRBV4-2 and TRBJ1-6; TRBD1 aligns across 7 bases. V lost 4 bases to trimming and J lost 6 bases; unmatched junction nucleotides: 12. The CDR3 is made up of 17 amino acids. Germline V gene data show CDR1 as LGHNA and CDR2 as YNFKEQ. For the CDR3, the DNA is TGTGCCAGCAGCCGAGTCGATACAGGGGCTCTTAATTCACCCCTCCACTTT. Its protein product is CASSRVDTGALNSPLHF.

The V call is TRBV5-6, the J call TRBJ2-7, with TRBD1 matching over 9 bases. Germline CDR1 and CDR2: SGHDT and YYEEEE. This CDR3 is 16 amino acids long. The V segment lost 0 bases and the J segment 0 bases; nucleotides outside the gene matches: 4. The CDR3 DNA reads as TGTGCCAGCAGCTTGGCTGGACAGGGGCGCTCCTACGAGCAGTACGTC. This gives the protein CASSLAGQGRSYEQYV.

The chain couples TRBV7-9 to TRBJ2-3; D ambiguous. CDR1 is SEHNR and CDR2 is FQNEAQ in the germline V gene (reference sequence). The V and J ends lost 2 bases and 4 bases respectively, with 7 bases between them. The CDR3 contains 13 residues. CDR3 sequence reads: CASSLPASDTQYF. CDR3 nucleotide sequence: TGTGCCAGCAGCTTACCTGCATCAGATACGCAGTATTTT.

This clone was observed once. This chain joins TRBV2 and TRBJ2-3; TRBD1 might be the D (6 bases). Between the trimmed V and J ends, which lost 6 bases and 1 base, there was a span of 23 bases. There are 18 residues in the CDR3. The germline V gene encodes CDR1 SNHLY and CDR2 FYNNEI. The CDR3 is CASRRPAGAQSGTDTQYF. The CDR3 DNA reads as TGTGCCAGCAGACGCCCGGCAGGGGCGCAATCAGGCACAGATACGCAGTATTTT.

The V call is TRBV27, the J call TRBJ2-3; TRBD1 agrees at 7 bases. Trimming removed 5 bases from V and 3 bases from J; junction bases left unmatched: 5. Germline V gene sequence: CDR1 MNHEY, CDR2 SMNVEV (reference sequence). This CDR3 has 14 residues. For the CDR3, the DNA is TGTGCCAGCAGTCCAAGACAGGGAACAGATACGCAGTATTTT. Its protein product is CASSPRQGTDTQYF.

J is TRBJ1-1 and V is TRBV6-5, with 10 positions matching TRBD1. The germline gives CDR1 MNHEY, CDR2 SVGAGI. This CDR3 has 14 amino acids. Trimming cost V 7 bases and J 5 bases; bases outside gene matches: 7. The CDR3, as DNA: TGTGCCAGCAATAGGGGACAGGGGTGGACTGAAGCTTTCTTT. Protein: CASNRGQGWTEAFF.

This chain joins TRBV7-9 and TRBJ2-4; D may correspond to TRBD1 or TRBD2 (6 bases each). The CDR3 has 15 residues. Trimming pared 6 bases from V and 3 bases from J, leaving 15 bases between. CDR1 and CDR2 from the germline V gene are SEHNR and FQNEAQ (reference sequence). CDR3 protein: CASSQRGGGKNIQYF. The CDR3 DNA sequence: TGTGCCAGCAGTCAAAGAGGAGGGGGCAAAAACATTCAGTACTTC.

This clone was observed a single time. The rearrangement joins TRBV18 to TRBJ2-3, with unresolved D. The length of the CDR3 is 13 residues. V was shortened by 3 bases and J by 0 bases, with 4 bases between the two germline ends. Germline V gives CDR1 KGHSH, CDR2 LQKENI. CDR3 DNA sequence: TGTGCCAGCTCACCGTACAGCACAGATACGCAGTATTTT. Protein: CASSPYSTDTQYF.

V and J are TRBV3-1 (or the pseudogene TRBV3-2) and TRBJ2-5; D might be TRBD2 (6 bases). The V end was cut by 8 bases, the J end by 5 bases, with 15 bases between. CDR3 size: 13 residues. CDR1 and CDR2 from the germline V gene are LGHDT and YNNKEL (reference sequence). The DNA for the CDR3 is TGTGCCAGCCGAAGTAGGGACTGGGAGACCCAGTACTTC. Amino acid sequence: CASRSRDWETQYF.

The chain employs TRBV19 and TRBJ2-2; 7 bases line up with TRBD1. Germline V gene lookup returns CDR1 LNHDA and CDR2 SQIVND (reference sequence). V was clipped by 6 bases and J by 3 bases; unmatched bases: 4. The CDR3 length is 14 residues. The chain's CDR3 is CASRRGPDTGELFF. CDR3 nucleotides: TGTGCCAGTAGGAGGGGGCCGGACACCGGGGAGCTGTTTTTT.

This rearrangement joins TRBV30 to TRBJ2-5; possibly TRBD1 for D (6 bases). The CDR3 has 15 residues. V gave up 2 bases and J gave up 4 bases, with 17 bases separating them. Germline V gives CDR1 GTSNPN, CDR2 SVGIG (reference sequence). The CDR3 DNA follows: TGTGCCTGGAGTACATTCCAGGGGCTAGGAGAGACCCAGTACTTC. The encoded protein is CAWSTFQGLGETQYF.

The V and J genes are TRBV5-1 and TRBJ2-2; D ambiguous. The V end lost 2 bases, the J end lost 6 bases, and 8 bases lay between the germline ends. The CDR3 sequence is 13 residues long. In germline, CDR1 is SGHRS, CDR2 YFSETQ. CDR3 region: CASSFTAAGELFF. In nucleotides, the CDR3 is TGCGCCAGCAGCTTTACTGCCGCCGGGGAGCTGTTTTTT.

The rearrangement joins TRBV2 to TRBJ2-5; D unclear. CDR3 length equals 9 residues. V lost 8 bases and J lost 5, with 3 bases in between. The germline V gene encodes CDR1 SNHLY and CDR2 FYNNEI. The CDR3 loop reads CASGETQYF. CDR3 coding DNA: TGTGCCAGCGGGGAGACCCAGTACTTC. Supplemented by reference TRBV2 and TRBJ2-5, the full variable domain reads EPEVTQTPSHQVTQMGQEVILRCVPISNHLYFYWYRQILGQKVEFLVSFYNNEISEKSEIFDDQFSVERPDGSNFTLKIRSTKLEDSAMYFCASGETQYFGPGTRLLVL.

The gene calls are TRBV6-2 or TRBV6-3 and TRBJ2-2, with a tentative D call TRBD2 (6 bases). The V gene's germline CDR1 is MNHEY and CDR2 SVGEGT. CDR3 size: 12 residues. The V and J ends lost 6 bases and 7 bases respectively, with 9 bases between them. CDR3 protein: CASSLGGGELFF. The CDR3 region has the DNA TGTGCCAGCAGCCTGGGGGGCGGGGAGCTGTTTTTT.

The chain joins TRBV11-3 to TRBJ2-2, with D perhaps matching TRBD1 or TRBD2 (5 bases each). Trimming took off 0 bases at V and 4 bases at J, with 9 bases between the two ends. Germline V gene sequence: CDR1 SGHNT, CDR2 YENEEA. The CDR3 is 15 amino acids. The CDR3 region is CASSLDPGTTGELFF. DNA for the CDR3: TGTGCCAGCAGCTTAGATCCGGGGACCACCGGGGAGCTGTTTTTT.

V is TRBV10-3 and J is TRBJ1-5, with a tentative D call TRBD1 (5 bases). CDR1 is ENHRY and CDR2 is SYGVKD in the germline V gene. CDR3 size: 17 residues. Trimming left V 3 bases short and J 0 bases short, with 15 bases between. The CDR3 DNA reads as TGTGCCATCAGTGACCTCGGAAGGGGTGATAGCAATCAGCCCCAGCATTTT. Translated, it gives CAISDLGRGDSNQPQHF.

This chain uses TRBV7-9 with TRBJ2-2; TRBD1 aligns across 10 bases. Germline V gene sequence: CDR1 SEHNR, CDR2 FQNEAQ (reference sequence). The trim removed 4 bases at V and 6 bases at J, leaving 5 bases unmatched. This CDR3 region has 15 residues. This CDR3 is CASSSTGGYAGELFF. CDR3 nucleotides: TGTGCCAGCAGCTCGACAGGGGGCTACGCCGGGGAGCTGTTTTTT.

The V and J genes are TRBV14 and TRBJ1-1, with 11 bases fitting TRBD1. The CDR3 is made up of 13 amino acids. The V and J ends lost 4 bases and 11 bases, in that order; junction bases with no gene match: 6. The V gene's germline CDR1 is SGHDN and CDR2 FVKESK. The CDR3 sequence is CASSRWDRGNAFF. CDR3 nucleotide sequence: TGTGCCAGCAGCCGTTGGGACAGGGGGAACGCTTTCTTT.

The gene calls are TRBV7-9 and TRBJ1-2; 7 nucleotides match TRBD1. Germline V CDR1 and CDR2: SEHNR, FQNEAQ (reference sequence). Trimming removed 4 bases from V and 4 bases from J; junction bases left unmatched: 12. This CDR3 is built from 16 residues. The CDR3 reads CASSSDRQGSAYGYTF. In DNA form, the CDR3 reads TGTGCCAGCAGCTCGGACCGACAGGGTTCAGCCTATGGCTACACCTTC.